Listed below are T cell receptor beta chains from one sample, sequenced in a study of vaccination and CD4 T cells after COVID-19. These receptors' targets are unknown. TCRdb re-called the PCR reads through MiXCR, storing one row per CDR3 protein. The sample carries around 8,400 distinct CDR3 sequences, about 39% recorded once. The specimen sequenced was CD4+ T cells from blood, cultured in vitro. All receptors come from a human donor in good health. CDR3s include the opening cysteine and the closing phenylalanine or tryptophan. Each record gives: J gene, V gene, D gene, clone size, CDR3 protein, CDR3 DNA. A D gene is named only where the DNA matches it firmly. Clone size is not always given. Where it is, it says once, few, many or a class for expanded clones.

J gene: TRBJ2-7
V gene: TRBV28
D gene: TRBD2
clone size: once
CDR3 protein: CASSLAGGYEQYF
CDR3 DNA: TGTGCCAGCAGCCTCGCGGGAGGCTACGAGCAGTACTTC

J gene: TRBJ2-1
V gene: TRBV25-1
D gene: TRBD1
clone size: -
CDR3 protein: CASSVKGQGEQFF
CDR3 DNA: TGTGCCAGCAGTGTCAAAGGACAGGGTGAGCAGTTCTTC

J gene: TRBJ1-1
V gene: TRBV5-6
D gene: -
clone size: once
CDR3 protein: CASSLDPGLNTEAFF
CDR3 DNA: TGTGCCAGCAGCTTGGACCCAGGTCTAAACACTGAAGCTTTCTTT

J gene: TRBJ2-5
V gene: TRBV11-3
D gene: -
clone size: -
CDR3 protein: CASRAGTQETQYF
CDR3 DNA: TGTGCCAGCAGAGCCGGGACCCAAGAGACCCAGTACTTC

J gene: TRBJ2-1
V gene: TRBV7-3
D gene: TRBD2
clone size: -
CDR3 protein: CASSPGASGRLGNEQFF
CDR3 DNA: TGTGCCAGCAGCCCTGGGGCTAGCGGGAGACTCGGCAATGAGCAGTTCTTC

J gene: TRBJ2-5
V gene: TRBV7-8
D gene: TRBD2
clone size: -
CDR3 protein: CASSLRTSGSDQYF
CDR3 DNA: TGTGCCAGCAGCTTACGGACTAGCGGGAGCGACCAGTACTTC

J gene: TRBJ1-2
V gene: TRBV20-1
D gene: TRBD1
clone size: few
CDR3 protein: CSAGQGQNYGYTF
CDR3 DNA: TGCAGTGCCGGACAGGGGCAAAACTATGGCTACACCTTC

J gene: TRBJ1-3
V gene: TRBV20-1
D gene: -
clone size: -
CDR3 protein: CSARDFWTGYGNTIYF
CDR3 DNA: TGCAGTGCTAGAGATTTTTGGACTGGGTACGGAAACACCATATATTTT

J gene: TRBJ2-7
V gene: TRBV6-2/TRBV6-3
D gene: -
clone size: -
CDR3 protein: CASSPPFWTGAWGEQYF
CDR3 DNA: TGTGCCAGCAGTCCGCCATTTTGGACGGGCGCTTGGGGGGAGCAGTACTTC

J gene: TRBJ1-2
V gene: TRBV30
D gene: -
clone size: -
CDR3 protein: CAWAWGGGYTF
CDR3 DNA: TGTGCCTGGGCGTGGGGTGGAGGCTACACCTTC

J gene: TRBJ1-5
V gene: TRBV6-1
D gene: -
clone size: few
CDR3 protein: CASSRWGNSNQPQHF
CDR3 DNA: TGTGCCAGCAGCCGGTGGGGGAATAGCAATCAGCCCCAGCATTTT

J gene: TRBJ2-2
V gene: TRBV4-3
D gene: TRBD2
clone size: -
CDR3 protein: CASSQAGLAGNTGELFF
CDR3 DNA: TGCGCCAGCAGCCAAGCCGGACTAGCGGGGAACACCGGGGAGCTGTTTTTT

J gene: TRBJ1-5
V gene: TRBV6-5
D gene: TRBD1
clone size: -
CDR3 protein: CASSYAQGYQPQHF
CDR3 DNA: TGTGCCAGCAGTTATGCACAGGGGTATCAGCCCCAGCATTTT